A single sample gave rise to the 11 T cell receptor beta chains below, sequenced in a study of blood T cell repertoires in COVID-19 (TCRdb year 2020). Library preparation was by the immunoSEQ multiplex PCR assay. TCRdb retrieved this table from immuneACCESS and kept in-frame rearrangements only. Not all clones are present; in checked studies, unresolved V genes account for under half, and no reason is known for the remainder. Recorded for this sample are some 300,000 clones; 70% to 90% of them occurred a single time. About 12% of the sample lies in the top ten. Sequenced sample: peripheral blood. The receptors were sampled from a woman in her 70s with COVID-19, enrolled during active disease.

V and J are TRBV18 and TRBJ2-7; tentatively, D is TRBD1 (6 bases). CDR1 and CDR2 (germline): KGHSH, LQKENI. This CDR3 comprises 13 residues. V lost 3 bases and J 2 bases, leaving 8 bases between the germline ends. In DNA, the CDR3 is TGTGCCAGCTCACCCGGACAGACCTACGAGCAGTACTTC. Protein product: CASSPGQTYEQYF.

On this clone: Distinct nucleotide sequences in the sample also encode this CDR3. The chain is built from TRBV28 and TRBJ2-3; no clear D. This CDR3 has 12 residues. Germline CDR1 reads MDHEN; CDR2 reads SYDVKM. Deletions cut 5 bases from V and 5 bases from J, with 8 bases between. CDR3 sequence reads: CASSPPRDTQYF. In nucleotides, the CDR3 is TGTGCCAGCAGTCCCCCCCGAGATACGCAGTATTTT.

This clone was seen once. The chain couples TRBV12-3 or TRBV12-4 to TRBJ2-7; D is ambiguous. The CDR3 covers 12 residues. V lost 3 bases to trimming and J lost 3 bases, with 6 bases between them. As DNA, the CDR3 is TGTGCCAGCAGTTTTATTTTCTACGAGCAGTACTTC. Protein: CASSFIFYEQYF.

The rearrangement links TRBV28 to TRBJ2-7; a possible D gene is TRBD1 (7 bases). The CDR3 extends over 14 amino acids. Per germline, CDR1 MDHEN and CDR2 SYDVKM. The germline V and J ends were trimmed by 6 bases and 4 bases, with 16 bases remaining between them. As DNA, the CDR3 is TGTGCCAGCAGACAGGGGTCCGGACTATACGAGCAGTACTTC. Its protein product is CASRQGSGLYEQYF. Using reference TRBV28 and TRBJ2-7 for the parts outside the CDR3, the full variable domain is DVKVTQSSRYLVKRTGEKVFLECVQDMDHENMFWYRQDPGLGLRLIYFSYDVKMKEKGDIPEGYSVSREKKERFSLILESASTNQTSMYLCASRQGSGLYEQYFGPGTRLTVT.

This clone occurred a few times. The chain combines TRBV3-1 (or the pseudogene TRBV3-2) with TRBJ2-3; D not certain. Germline lookup yields CDR1 LGHDT and CDR2 YNNKEL (reference sequence). Trimming left V 6 bases short and J 1 base short, with 8 bases between. The CDR3 length is 13 residues. The CDR3 spells CASSSQGTDTQYF. CDR3 in DNA: TGTGCCAGCAGTTCCCAGGGCACAGATACGCAGTATTTT.

The rearrangement joins TRBV4-1 to TRBJ1-2; D not certain. CDR1 is MGHRA and CDR2 is YSYEKL in the germline V gene. CDR3 length: 16 amino acids. Between the trimmed V and J ends, which lost 1 base and 6 bases, there was a span of 18 bases. The chain's CDR3 is CASSQVSLGEINGYTF. CDR3 in DNA: TGCGCCAGCAGCCAAGTCTCTCTCGGGGAAATAAATGGCTACACCTTC.

The chain joins TRBV19 to TRBJ2-3, with a tentative D call TRBD2 (6 bases). The germline gives CDR1 LNHDA, CDR2 SQIVND (reference sequence). The CDR3 loop spans 14 amino acids. V shed 1 base and J shed 3 bases, with 8 bases lying between them. For the CDR3, the DNA is TGTGCCAGTAGTATAGGGGCGGGGACAGATACGCAGTATTTT. Translation: CASSIGAGTDTQYF.

The chain joins TRBV12-5 to TRBJ2-7; D not certain. Per germline, CDR1 LGHNT and CDR2 FRNRAP. CDR3 length: 13 amino acids. Deletions cut 1 base from V and 7 bases from J, with 11 bases between. CDR3 nucleotide sequence: TGTGCTAGTGGTTTGGGAGTCCCGGTTGAGCAGTACTTC. It codes for CASGLGVPVEQYF.

CDR3 bases: TGTGCCAGCAGCTTGGGCTTTCAAGAGACCCAGTACTTC. It yields the protein CASSLGFQETQYF. The chain uses TRBV11-2 and TRBJ2-5, with D hard to call. Germline CDR1 SGHAT, CDR2 FQNNGV. V lost 3 bases to trimming and J lost 2 bases, with 7 bases between them. The CDR3 length is 13 residues.

The V gene is TRBV28, the J gene TRBJ1-4, with D hard to call. Trimming removed 6 bases from V and 8 bases from J, with 10 bases in between. The germline CDR1 and CDR2 sequences are MDHEN and SYDVKM. This CDR3 spans 12 amino acids. This CDR3 reads CASSRSGEKLFF. Written as DNA, the CDR3 is TGTGCCAGCAGCAGGTCAGGCGAAAAACTGTTTTTT.

This chain joins TRBV14 and TRBJ1-2; the D is unclear. V lost 1 base and J lost 4, with 7 bases in between. The V gene's germline CDR1 is SGHDN and CDR2 FVKESK. The CDR3 spans 13 residues. The CDR3 bases are TGTGCCAGCAGCCAAGTGGCGGGCTATGGCTACACCTTC. Its protein product is CASSQVAGYGYTF.